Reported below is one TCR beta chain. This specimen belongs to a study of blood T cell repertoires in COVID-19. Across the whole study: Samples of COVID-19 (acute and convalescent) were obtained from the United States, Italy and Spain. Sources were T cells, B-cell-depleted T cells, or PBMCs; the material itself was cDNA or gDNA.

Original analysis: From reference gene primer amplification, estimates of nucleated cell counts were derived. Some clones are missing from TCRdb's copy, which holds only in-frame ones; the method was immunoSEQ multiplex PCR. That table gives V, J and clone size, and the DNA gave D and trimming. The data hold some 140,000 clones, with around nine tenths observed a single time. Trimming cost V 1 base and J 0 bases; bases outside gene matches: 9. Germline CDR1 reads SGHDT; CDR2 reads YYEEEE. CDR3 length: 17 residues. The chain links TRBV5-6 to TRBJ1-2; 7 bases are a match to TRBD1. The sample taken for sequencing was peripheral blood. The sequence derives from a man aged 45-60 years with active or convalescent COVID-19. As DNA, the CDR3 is TGTGCCAGCAGCTTGTCTAGCCGGGACAGAGCTAACTATGGCTACACCTTC. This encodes CASSLSSRDRANYGYTF.